This is a list of T cell receptor beta chains from one sample in a study of patients and donors after allogeneic stem cell transplantation. MiXCR, applied by TCRdb to the RT-PCR reads, yields one record per CDR3 protein. The table records about 30,000 distinct CDR3 sequences, around 7.4% of them present only once. Material: blood, either unsorted or a sorted T cell fraction (not recorded which). The receptors shown here come from a human donor who was either an allogeneic HSCT recipient or a stem cell or donor lymphocyte infusion donor (not recorded which). It is not recorded whose cells these are; they may come from a transplant donor. Both conserved end residues are part of each CDR3. A D gene is named only where the DNA matches it firmly. Clone sizes are given selectively: once, few, many, or a class where the clone is expanded.

V gene	clone size	J gene	CDR3 length	D gene	CDR3 protein	CDR3 DNA
TRBV12-3/TRBV12-4	many	TRBJ1-1	15	NA	CASSFATLVGTEAFF	TGTGCCAGCAGTTTTGCAACACTGGTGGGCACTGAAGCTTTCTTT
TRBV28	NA	TRBJ2-7	16	NA	CASSFPWGGASYEQYF	TGTGCCAGCAGTTTCCCTTGGGGCGGAGCCTCCTACGAGCAGTACTTC
TRBV10-3	few	TRBJ2-1	13	TRBD1	CAITGTANNEQFF	TGTGCCATCACCGGGACAGCAAACAATGAGCAGTTCTTC
TRBV5-5	many	TRBJ1-6	16	NA	CASSLDVGRQGIPLHF	TGTGCCAGCAGCTTGGACGTCGGGAGGCAGGGGATCCCCCTCCACTTT
TRBV6-1	few	TRBJ2-5	14	NA	CASRLGGAQETQYF	TGTGCCAGCAGACTTGGCGGGGCCCAAGAGACCCAGTACTTC
TRBV7-9	many	TRBJ1-1	12	NA	CASSLGRYEAFF	TGTGCCAGCAGCTTAGGGCGGTATGAAGCTTTCTTT
TRBV7-9	many	TRBJ2-7	16	TRBD1	CASSLRPGTGSYEQYF	TGTGCCAGCAGCTTACGCCCCGGGACAGGGTCCTACGAGCAGTACTTC
TRBV6-2/TRBV6-3	many	TRBJ1-5	16	NA	CASSYWVGGGGRPQHF	TGTGCCAGCAGTTATTGGGTGGGCGGGGGTGGTAGGCCCCAGCATTTT
TRBV15	NA	TRBJ1-3	16	NA	CATSRDAPSSGNTIYF	TGTGCCACCAGCAGAGATGCCCCGAGCTCTGGAAACACCATATATTTT
TRBV27	many	TRBJ2-7	13	TRBD2	CASSTRGNYEQYF	TGTGCCAGCAGTACGCGGGGGAACTACGAGCAGTACTTC
TRBV27	many	TRBJ2-7	15	TRBD2	CASSLLTGRWYEQYF	TGTGCCAGCAGTTTATTGACCGGGAGGTGGTACGAGCAGTACTTC
TRBV6-1	many	TRBJ1-2	15	NA	CASRTGTWGPYGYTF	TGTGCCAGCAGAACCGGGACTTGGGGACCCTATGGCTACACCTTC
TRBV7-6	many	TRBJ2-7	16	TRBD2	CASSLNSGGLYYEQYF	TGTGCCAGCAGCTTAAATAGCGGGGGGTTGTACTACGAGCAGTACTTC
TRBV18	NA	TRBJ2-5	15	TRBD2	CASSPAGGFQETQYF	TGTGCCAGCTCACCGGCGGGAGGGTTCCAAGAGACCCAGTACTTC
TRBV15	NA	TRBJ1-4	15	NA	CATSRGTFFNEKLFF	TGTGCCACCAGCAGAGGGACCTTCTTTAATGAAAAACTGTTTTTT
TRBV2	many	TRBJ2-1	15	NA	CASSVQATSYNEQFF	TGTGCCAGCAGTGTGCAGGCCACCTCCTACAATGAGCAGTTCTTC
TRBV10-2	NA	TRBJ2-1	16	TRBD1	CASSESQGAEYNEQFF	TGCGCCAGCAGTGAGTCTCAGGGGGCGGAGTACAATGAGCAGTTCTTC
TRBV2	few	TRBJ2-2	12	NA	CASGEGWGELFF	TGTGCCAGCGGGGAAGGTTGGGGGGAGCTGTTTTTT
TRBV6-5	few	TRBJ2-5	15	TRBD2	CASSSKRGGGETQYF	TGTGCCAGCAGTTCCAAGCGGGGGGGAGGGGAGACCCAGTACTTC
TRBV6-1	many	TRBJ1-2	14	NA	CASSPTKKGPGYTF	TGTGCCAGCAGCCCCACCAAGAAAGGGCCAGGCTACACCTTC
TRBV7-9	NA	TRBJ1-1	13	TRBD1	CASFFWDREEAFF	TGTGCCAGCTTCTTCTGGGACAGGGAAGAAGCTTTCTTT
TRBV19	NA	TRBJ2-3	17	TRBD2	CASSPTGLAGGGDTQYF	TGTGCCAGTAGTCCGACGGGACTAGCGGGGGGAGGAGATACGCAGTATTTT
TRBV7-9	few	TRBJ1-5	15	NA	CASSPRAGGNQPQHF	TGTGCCAGCAGCCCTAGGGCAGGGGGCAATCAGCCCCAGCATTTT
TRBV10-3	many	TRBJ2-7	16	TRBD2	CAISLQPGLAGYEQYF	TGTGCCATCAGTTTACAACCGGGACTAGCGGGATACGAGCAGTACTTC
TRBV20-1	many	TRBJ2-3	14	TRBD2	CSARAGGPADTQYF	TGCAGTGCTAGAGCGGGAGGGCCTGCGGATACGCAGTATTTT
TRBV7-9	many	TRBJ2-1	11	TRBD2	CASKRGGEQFF	TGTGCCAGCAAGCGGGGGGGAGAGCAGTTCTTC
TRBV7-9	medium-sized	TRBJ1-2	16	NA	CASSSIHRASAYGYTF	TGTGCCAGCAGCTCTATACATCGGGCCAGTGCCTATGGCTACACCTTC
TRBV12-5	many	TRBJ2-3	16	TRBD1	CASGPGTGGFADTQYF	TGTGCTAGTGGACCCGGGACAGGGGGTTTCGCAGATACGCAGTATTTT
TRBV20-1	many	TRBJ1-1	13	NA	CSAREGLNTEAFF	TGCAGTGCTAGGGAGGGGTTGAACACTGAAGCTTTCTTT
TRBV20-1	many	TRBJ2-1	14	TRBD1	CSVPGTGGFGEQFF	TGCAGTGTCCCCGGGACAGGGGGCTTCGGTGAGCAGTTCTTC
TRBV5-1	many	TRBJ2-5	16	TRBD2	CASSTGTSGRVETQYF	TGCGCCAGCAGCACCGGGACTAGCGGGAGGGTCGAGACCCAGTACTTC
TRBV7-2	NA	TRBJ2-7	13	NA	CASSPQWGYEQYF	TGTGCCAGCAGCCCACAGTGGGGGTACGAGCAGTACTTC
TRBV4-1	many	TRBJ2-7	14	TRBD1	CASSRQTGPYEQYF	TGCGCCAGCAGCCGACAGACAGGGCCCTACGAGCAGTACTTC
TRBV5-6	medium-sized	TRBJ2-1	14	NA	CASSFRNVYNEQFF	TGTGCCAGCAGCTTCAGAAACGTATACAATGAGCAGTTCTTC
TRBV11-2	many	TRBJ1-2	12	NA	CASSLNFGDYTF	TGTGCCAGCAGCTTAAATTTTGGGGACTACACCTTC
TRBV7-9	few	TRBJ1-4	14	TRBD1	CASNGQGAGEKLFF	TGTGCCAGCAACGGACAGGGGGCTGGAGAAAAACTGTTTTTT
TRBV15	few	TRBJ2-7	12	NA	CATSTEGYEQYF	TGTGCCACCAGCACCGAGGGGTACGAGCAGTACTTC
TRBV19	NA	TRBJ2-3	14	NA	CASSAAGPTDTQYF	TGTGCCAGTAGTGCGGCAGGGCCCACAGATACGCAGTATTTT
TRBV9	many	TRBJ1-2	14	NA	CASSVDWGYYGYTF	TGTGCCAGCAGCGTAGATTGGGGGTACTATGGCTACACCTTC
TRBV25-1	many	TRBJ2-7	13	TRBD2	CASSDVGRGEQYF	TGTGCCAGCAGTGATGTGGGGAGGGGCGAGCAGTACTTC
TRBV3-1	NA	TRBJ2-6	16	NA	CASSRREFSGANVLTF	TGTGCCAGCAGCCGCCGGGAGTTCTCTGGGGCCAACGTCCTGACTTTC
TRBV5-1	many	TRBJ2-7	14	NA	CASSWQGQTYEQYF	TGCGCCAGCAGCTGGCAGGGCCAAACCTACGAGCAGTACTTC
TRBV7-2	many	TRBJ1-1	14	NA	CASSLYEMNTEAFF	TGTGCCAGCAGCTTATACGAGATGAACACTGAAGCTTTCTTT
TRBV2	few	TRBJ2-2	14	NA	CASSGQFNTGELFF	TGTGCCAGCAGTGGCCAGTTTAACACCGGGGAGCTGTTTTTT
TRBV2	NA	TRBJ2-3	12	NA	CASNLQADTQYF	TGTGCCAGCAACCTACAGGCAGATACGCAGTATTTT
TRBV10-2	many	TRBJ2-1	12	NA	CASSFVNNEQFF	TGCGCCAGCAGTTTTGTTAATAATGAGCAGTTCTTC
TRBV5-6	NA	TRBJ1-2	14	TRBD1	CASSDSGTVYGYTF	TGTGCCAGCAGCGACTCCGGGACAGTTTATGGCTACACCTTC
TRBV3-1	NA	TRBJ2-7	15	NA	CASSQVRLANYEQYF	TGTGCCAGCAGCCAAGTACGGCTAGCGAACTACGAGCAGTACTTC
TRBV19	NA	TRBJ1-1	16	NA	CASSPNAGLGDTEAFF	TGTGCCAGTAGTCCCAATGCGGGGCTAGGGGACACTGAAGCTTTCTTT